The table lists the clone carrying this TCR beta chain with a few counts. This specimen comes from a study of tumor and adjacent non-tumor tissue in lung cancer. No cell sorting was done before RNA was extracted from the tissue. Distant lung tissue was collected more than 3 cm away from the tumor edge. The library came from three nested PCR rounds adapted from ARM-PCR protocols. MiXCR, run by TCRdb on the multiplex PCR reads, gives a single entry per CDR3 protein. Here the sample spans about 67,000 distinct CDR3 sequences, 76% being singletons. This CDR3 is built from 13 residues. Trimming removed 6 bases from V and 0 bases from J, with 6 bases in between. Germline V gives CDR1 LNHDA, CDR2 SQIVND (reference sequence).

This receptor was taken from a man aged 60 to 75 with non-small cell lung cancer. V and J are TRBV19 and TRBJ2-1; D uncertain. Sequenced sample: distant non-tumor lung tissue. As DNA, the CDR3 is TGTGCCAGTAGAGGAGCCTCCTACAATGAGCAGTTCTTC. Protein product: CASRGASYNEQFF.